These T cell receptor beta chains were read from a single sample in a study of OX40 agonist ivuxolimab in advanced cancers. TCRdb keeps only in-frame clones here, not all; method: immunoSEQ multiplex PCR. The sample shows around 85,000 clones, 91% of them seen only once. Sequencing was performed on CD4+ or CD8+ T cells sorted from blood, taken in a trial of the OX40 agonist ivuxolimab. The receptors come from an adult with an advanced solid tumor such as melanoma, head and neck, liver or kidney cancer. Each CDR3 is given with its conserved first and last residue. D genes are given only for firm matches. Size is stated for part of the rows, as once, few or many counts, or as a class when the clone is expanded.

CDR3 protein: CASTGGPSYNEQFF
CDR3 DNA: TGCGCCAGCACCGGAGGCCCCTCCTACAATGAGCAGTTCTTC
V gene: TRBV4-1
D gene: -
CDR3 length: 14
J gene: TRBJ2-1
clone size: -

CDR3 protein: CASSPGTGYGYTF
CDR3 DNA: TGTGCCAGCAGTCCAGGGACAGGATATGGCTACACCTTC
V gene: TRBV28
D gene: TRBD1
CDR3 length: 13
J gene: TRBJ1-2
clone size: -

CDR3 protein: CASSLQTGSYGYTF
CDR3 DNA: TGTGCCAGCAGCTTACAGACAGGGAGCTATGGCTACACCTTC
V gene: TRBV7-2
D gene: TRBD1
CDR3 length: 14
J gene: TRBJ1-2
clone size: -

CDR3 protein: CASSPREASGGDIQYF
CDR3 DNA: TGTGCCAGCTCACCCCGGGAAGCTAGCGGAGGCGACATTCAGTACTTC
V gene: TRBV18
D gene: TRBD2
CDR3 length: 16
J gene: TRBJ2-4
clone size: -

CDR3 protein: CASSAGLIITEAFF
CDR3 DNA: TGTGCCAGCAGCGCAGGGTTGATTATCACTGAAGCTTTCTTT
V gene: TRBV7-2
D gene: -
CDR3 length: 14
J gene: TRBJ1-1
clone size: -

CDR3 protein: CASSQDTGMNTEAFF
CDR3 DNA: TGCGCCAGCAGCCAGGACACGGGTATGAACACTGAAGCTTTCTTT
V gene: TRBV5-1
D gene: -
CDR3 length: 15
J gene: TRBJ1-1
clone size: few

CDR3 protein: CASSLGGTREQYF
CDR3 DNA: TGTGCCAGTAGTCTGGGCGGCACCCGGGAGCAGTACTTC
V gene: TRBV19
D gene: -
CDR3 length: 13
J gene: TRBJ2-7
clone size: -

CDR3 protein: CASSLGTRGGETQYF
CDR3 DNA: TGTGCTAGCAGCTTAGGGACTAGGGGAGGGGAGACCCAGTACTTC
V gene: TRBV7-7
D gene: TRBD2
CDR3 length: 15
J gene: TRBJ2-5
clone size: -

CDR3 protein: CASSPAGSYNEQFF
CDR3 DNA: TGTGCCAGCAGCCCAGCGGGATCTTACAATGAGCAGTTCTTC
V gene: TRBV5-4
D gene: TRBD2
CDR3 length: 14
J gene: TRBJ2-1
clone size: -

CDR3 protein: CASSSGEAGELFF
CDR3 DNA: TGTGCCAGCAGCTCAGGGGAGGCCGGGGAGCTGTTTTTT
V gene: TRBV11-1
D gene: -
CDR3 length: 13
J gene: TRBJ2-2
clone size: -

CDR3 protein: CASFGRVRTYEQYF
CDR3 DNA: TGTGCCAGCTTTGGGCGGGTCAGAACCTACGAGCAGTACTTC
V gene: TRBV28
D gene: -
CDR3 length: 14
J gene: TRBJ2-7
clone size: -

CDR3 protein: CASSWGTGNTEAFF
CDR3 DNA: TGTGCCAGCAGTTGGGGGACGGGAAACACTGAAGCTTTCTTT
V gene: TRBV28
D gene: -
CDR3 length: 14
J gene: TRBJ1-1
clone size: -

CDR3 protein: CASSSLPGSNSGSKYEQYF
CDR3 DNA: TGTGCCAGCAGCTCATTGCCAGGCAGCAATAGCGGGAGTAAGTACGAGCAGTACTTC
V gene: TRBV7-8
D gene: TRBD2
CDR3 length: 19
J gene: TRBJ2-7
clone size: -

CDR3 protein: CASSPDWTDGYTF
CDR3 DNA: TGTGCCAGCTCACCAGACTGGACCGATGGCTACACCTTC
V gene: TRBV18
D gene: -
CDR3 length: 13
J gene: TRBJ1-2
clone size: -

CDR3 protein: CASSTGDRGGTEAFF
CDR3 DNA: TGTGCCAGCAGTACAGGGGACAGGGGAGGAACTGAAGCTTTCTTT
V gene: TRBV27
D gene: TRBD1
CDR3 length: 15
J gene: TRBJ1-1
clone size: -

CDR3 protein: CASNDRGVQETQYF
CDR3 DNA: TGTGCCAGCAACGACAGGGGCGTCCAAGAGACCCAGTACTTC
V gene: TRBV2
D gene: TRBD1
CDR3 length: 14
J gene: TRBJ2-5
clone size: once

CDR3 protein: CASSQGAAEKLFF
CDR3 DNA: TGTGCCAGCAGCCAAGGGGCAGCCGAAAAACTGTTTTTT
V gene: TRBV14
D gene: -
CDR3 length: 13
J gene: TRBJ1-4
clone size: once

CDR3 protein: CASSYPPQGDEQYF
CDR3 DNA: TGTGCCAGCAGTTACCCCCCACAGGGCGACGAGCAGTACTTC
V gene: TRBV6-5
D gene: -
CDR3 length: 14
J gene: TRBJ2-7
clone size: -

CDR3 protein: CASSQEVGPMYF
CDR3 DNA: TGCGCCAGCAGCCAAGAGGTTGGACCGATGTACTTC
V gene: TRBV4-1
D gene: -
CDR3 length: 12
J gene: TRBJ2-5
clone size: -

CDR3 protein: CAWSPGTGRGWTEAFF
CDR3 DNA: TGTGCCTGGAGCCCAGGGACAGGGAGAGGGTGGACTGAAGCTTTCTTT
V gene: TRBV30
D gene: TRBD1
CDR3 length: 16
J gene: TRBJ1-1
clone size: -

CDR3 protein: CATSRDSYGKETQYF
CDR3 DNA: TGTGCCACCAGCAGAGATAGTTACGGGAAAGAGACCCAGTACTTC
V gene: TRBV15
D gene: -
CDR3 length: 15
J gene: TRBJ2-5
clone size: -

CDR3 protein: CASSVGGTGNTIYF
CDR3 DNA: TGTGCCAGCAGCGTAGGGGGAACCGGAAACACCATATATTTT
V gene: TRBV28
D gene: -
CDR3 length: 14
J gene: TRBJ1-3
clone size: -

CDR3 protein: CASSDSPASNEQFF
CDR3 DNA: TGTGCCAGCAGTGACTCGCCTGCCTCAAATGAGCAGTTCTTC
V gene: TRBV6-4
D gene: -
CDR3 length: 14
J gene: TRBJ2-1
clone size: -

CDR3 protein: CASSIDVRELFF
CDR3 DNA: TGTGCCAGTAGTATAGATGTACGAGAACTGTTTTTT
V gene: TRBV19
D gene: -
CDR3 length: 12
J gene: TRBJ1-4
clone size: -

CDR3 protein: CASSPPGLAANEQFF
CDR3 DNA: TGTGCCAGCTCACCACCGGGACTAGCGGCCAATGAGCAGTTCTTC
V gene: TRBV18
D gene: TRBD2
CDR3 length: 15
J gene: TRBJ2-1
clone size: -

CDR3 protein: CASSPSSQIGAGEQYF
CDR3 DNA: TGTGCCAGCAGTCCTTCCAGCCAGATCGGAGCCGGCGAGCAGTACTTC
V gene: TRBV7-6
D gene: -
CDR3 length: 16
J gene: TRBJ2-7
clone size: few

CDR3 protein: CASSRGEWNTEAFF
CDR3 DNA: TGCGCCAGCAGCCGAGGGGAATGGAACACTGAAGCTTTCTTT
V gene: TRBV5-1
D gene: -
CDR3 length: 14
J gene: TRBJ1-1
clone size: few

CDR3 protein: CASSVRYEQYF
CDR3 DNA: TGTGCCAGCAGCGTGCGGTACGAGCAGTACTTC
V gene: TRBV7-2
D gene: -
CDR3 length: 11
J gene: TRBJ2-7
clone size: once

CDR3 protein: CASSTARGYQETQYF
CDR3 DNA: TGTGCCAGCAGTACGGCCAGGGGGTACCAAGAGACCCAGTACTTC
V gene: TRBV25-1
D gene: TRBD1
CDR3 length: 15
J gene: TRBJ2-5
clone size: -

CDR3 protein: CASSYRARDGYTF
CDR3 DNA: TGTGCCAGCAGTTACCGGGCGCGGGATGGCTACACCTTC
V gene: TRBV6-5
D gene: -
CDR3 length: 13
J gene: TRBJ1-2
clone size: -

CDR3 protein: CASSGLGQNIQYF
CDR3 DNA: TGTGCCAGCAGCGGCTTGGGGCAAAACATTCAGTACTTC
V gene: TRBV27
D gene: -
CDR3 length: 13
J gene: TRBJ2-4
clone size: few